What follows are 9 T cell receptor beta chains derived from one specimen sequenced in a study of T cells in Graves' hyperthyroidism and ophthalmopathy. Amplified regions were TCR beta CDR3 sequences from RNA transcripts. The HTBI primer set drove a first-round RT-PCR of the TCR CDR3. Via MiXCR, TCRdb re-called the multiplex PCR reads, giving one row per CDR3 protein. The repertoire includes just over 550,000 distinct CDR3 sequences, more than 45% of them detected once, and roughly 8.2% sits in the top ten. Sequencing was carried out using peripheral blood or thyroid tissue (not recorded which). Every receptor here comes from a woman aged 18-35 years with Graves' hyperthyroidism.

The genes are TRBV7-8 and TRBJ1-1; weak D call: TRBD1 (6 bases). The CDR3 is 16 amino acids. V was cut by 3 bases and J by 1 base, with 15 bases left in between. The germline gives CDR1 SGHVS, CDR2 FQNEAQ. The chain's CDR3 is CASSFSYREGNTEAFF. CDR3 nucleotides: TGTGCCAGCAGCTTTTCCTACAGGGAGGGGAACACTGAAGCTTTCTTT.

This CDR3 reads CASSLTQQRNTEAFF. In nucleotides, the CDR3 is TGTGCCAGCAGTTTAACCCAACAGAGGAACACTGAAGCTTTCTTT. The V and J genes are TRBV27 and TRBJ1-1; D is ambiguous. V gave up 2 bases and J gave up 1 base, with 11 bases separating them. This CDR3 has 15 residues. Germline loops: CDR1 MNHEY, CDR2 SMNVEV (reference sequence).

The chain joins TRBV19 to TRBJ1-2; tentative D call: TRBD1 (5 bases). The germline gives CDR1 LNHDA, CDR2 SQIVND (reference sequence). V was shortened by 1 base and J by 2 bases, with 11 bases between the two germline ends. This CDR3 has 15 amino acids. CDR3 nucleotides: TGTGCCAGTAGTATAGGGGGGAAGCAGAACTATGGCTACACCTTC. Encoded protein: CASSIGGKQNYGYTF.

The chain uses TRBV11-2 and TRBJ2-5; no firm D call. Germline CDR1 and CDR2: SGHAT and FQNNGV. There are 13 residues in the CDR3. Deletions cut 4 bases from V and 12 bases from J, with 18 bases between. The DNA for the CDR3 is TGTGCCAGCAGCTCCGGACCATTACGGGTAGAGTACTTC. Translated: CASSSGPLRVEYF.

This clonotype is a singleton in its sample. The germline gene is not matched at one end of the junction; a read error may be the cause. The rearrangement links TRBV2 to TRBJ1-1, with a possible D match to TRBD1 (6 bases). CDR1 and CDR2 from the germline V gene are SNHLY and FYNNEI. The CDR3 length is 12 residues. The CDR3 loop is CARSVTTGEAFF. In nucleotides, the CDR3 is TGTGCCCGCAGCGTTACGACAGGCGAAGCTTTCTTT.

This clonotype was recorded a few times. The chain employs TRBV7-2 and TRBJ1-4; D ambiguous. Germline CDR1 is SGHTA and CDR2 is FQGNSA. V was shortened by 1 base and J by 12 bases, with 12 bases between the two germline ends. This CDR3 is built from 13 residues. The CDR3, as DNA: TGTGCCAGCAGCTTAGAAACAGAGATCGAACTGTTTTTT. This codes for CASSLETEIELFF.

The V gene is TRBV20-1, the J gene TRBJ2-7; 8 bases line up with TRBD1. Germline CDR1 is DFQATT and CDR2 is SNEGSKA (reference sequence). The CDR3 runs 13 residues. J lost 6 bases, V lost 0 bases, and 4 bases had no gene match. The CDR3 DNA reads TGCAGTGCTAGAGATCCTACAGGGGGCGAGCAGTACTTC. It specifies CSARDPTGGEQYF.

This clonotype was seen a handful of times. This chain uses TRBV20-1 with TRBJ1-5; D remains ambiguous. The length of the CDR3 is 12 residues. Trimming removed 6 bases from V and 2 bases from J, with 8 bases in between. CDR1 and CDR2 from the germline V gene are DFQATT and SNEGSKA (reference sequence). The CDR3 here is CSALYGNQPQHF. The CDR3 coding sequence is TGCAGTGCGCTTTATGGCAATCAGCCCCAGCATTTT.

The J gene is TRBJ1-1, the V gene TRBV7-6; D possibly corresponds to TRBD1 (5 bases). V lost 5 bases to trimming and J lost 3 bases, with 19 bases between them. There are 16 residues in the CDR3. Germline V gene lookup returns CDR1 SGHVS and CDR2 FNYEAQ. The DNA of the CDR3 is TGTGCCAGCAGCAGTGCTAGGGGCGAAGGAGACACTGAAGCTTTCTTT. Translation: CASSSARGEGDTEAFF.